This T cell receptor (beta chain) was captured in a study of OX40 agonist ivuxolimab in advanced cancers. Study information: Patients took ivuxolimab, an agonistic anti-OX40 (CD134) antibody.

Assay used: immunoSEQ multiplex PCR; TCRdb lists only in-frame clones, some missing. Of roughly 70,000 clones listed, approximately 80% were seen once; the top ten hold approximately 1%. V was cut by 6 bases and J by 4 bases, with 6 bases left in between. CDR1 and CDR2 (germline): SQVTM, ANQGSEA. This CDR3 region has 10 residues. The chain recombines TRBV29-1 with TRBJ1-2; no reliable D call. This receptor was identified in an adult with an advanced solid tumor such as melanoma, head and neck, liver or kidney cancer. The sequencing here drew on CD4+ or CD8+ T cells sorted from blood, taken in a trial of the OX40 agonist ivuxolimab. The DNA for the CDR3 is TGCAGCGTGAGGGTCTATGGCTACACCTTC. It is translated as CSVRVYGYTF.